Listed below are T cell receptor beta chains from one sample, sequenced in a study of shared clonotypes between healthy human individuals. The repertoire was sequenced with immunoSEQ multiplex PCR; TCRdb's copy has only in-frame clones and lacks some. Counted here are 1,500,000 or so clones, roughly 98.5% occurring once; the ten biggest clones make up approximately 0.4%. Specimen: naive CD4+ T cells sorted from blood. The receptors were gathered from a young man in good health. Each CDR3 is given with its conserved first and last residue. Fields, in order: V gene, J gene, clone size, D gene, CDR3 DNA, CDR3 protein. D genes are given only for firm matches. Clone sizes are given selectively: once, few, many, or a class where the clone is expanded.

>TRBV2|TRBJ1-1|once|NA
TGTGCCAGCAGTGAAGAGATGAAGAACACTGAAGCTTTCTTT
CASSEEMKNTEAFF
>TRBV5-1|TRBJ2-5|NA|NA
TGCGCCAGCAGCTTGGCGGACGAGGAGACCCAGTACTTC
CASSLADEETQYF
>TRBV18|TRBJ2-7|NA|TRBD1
TGTGCCAGCTCACCATCCCGACAGGGGTGGGGAGAGCAGTACTTC
CASSPSRQGWGEQYF
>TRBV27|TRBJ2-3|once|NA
TGTGCCAGCGGGGTAGATACGCAGTATTTT
CASGVDTQYF
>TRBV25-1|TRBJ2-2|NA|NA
TGTGCCAGCAGTGAAGGGGTTCCCGGGGAGCTGTTTTTT
CASSEGVPGELFF
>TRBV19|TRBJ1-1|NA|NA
TGTGCCAGTAGTAATTGGGCTGAAGCTTTCTTT
CASSNWAEAFF
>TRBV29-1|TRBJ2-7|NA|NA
TGCAGCGTTGGAAGTACCTACGAGCAGTACTTC
CSVGSTYEQYF
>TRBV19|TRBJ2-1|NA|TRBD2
TGTGCCAGTAGTGCCCGGACTAGCCCGTTGTACTACAATGAGCAGTTCTTC
CASSARTSPLYYNEQFF
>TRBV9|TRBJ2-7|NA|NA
TGTGCCAGCAGCGTAGTTGGGACAAGCTACGAGCAGTACTTC
CASSVVGTSYEQYF
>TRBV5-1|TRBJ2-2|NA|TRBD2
TGCGCCAGCAGCTTGGCCTCCGGACTAGCGGTCGATAAGGAGCTGTTTTTT
CASSLASGLAVDKELFF
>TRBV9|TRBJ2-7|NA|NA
TGTGCCAGCAGCGTTGCCGGGACTCATTCCTACGAGCAGTACTTC
CASSVAGTHSYEQYF
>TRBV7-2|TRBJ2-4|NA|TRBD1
TGTGCCAGCAGCCCCCAGGGGGTCAAAAACATTCAGTACTTC
CASSPQGVKNIQYF
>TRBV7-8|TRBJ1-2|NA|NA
TGTGCCAGCAGCTTAGCCTCGACGCAACTAGGCGGCTATGGCTACACCTTC
CASSLASTQLGGYGYTF
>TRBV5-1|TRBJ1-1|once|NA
TGCGCCAGCCGTCCCACATCGGAAGGGAACACTGAAGCTTTCTTT
CASRPTSEGNTEAFF
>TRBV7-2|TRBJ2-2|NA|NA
TGTGCCAGCAGCTCCCAAAGGGGGGGAAACACCGGGGAGCTGTTTTTT
CASSSQRGGNTGELFF
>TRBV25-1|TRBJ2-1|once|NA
TGTGCCAGCAGTGAAGGGGTCTTTAGCTCCTACAATGAGCAGTTCTTC
CASSEGVFSSYNEQFF
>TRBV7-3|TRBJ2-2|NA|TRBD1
TGTGCCAGCAGCCTCACGACAGGGGTCACCGGGGAGCTGTTTTTT
CASSLTTGVTGELFF
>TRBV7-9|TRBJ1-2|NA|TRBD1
TGTGCCAGCAGCCCTCGGGACAGGAAGTACTATGGCTACACCTTC
CASSPRDRKYYGYTF
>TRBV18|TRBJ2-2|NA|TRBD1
TGTGCCAGCTCCCCTGACAGGGGGCTCACCGGGGAGCTGTTTTTT
CASSPDRGLTGELFF
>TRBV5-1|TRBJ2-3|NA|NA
TGCGCCAGCAGCTTGGTTCTATCAACTAGCACAGATACGCAGTATTTT
CASSLVLSTSTDTQYF
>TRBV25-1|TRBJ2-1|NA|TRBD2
TGTGCCAGCAGTGAATACCGACTAGCGGCTAGGGATGAGCAGTTCTTC
CASSEYRLAARDEQFF
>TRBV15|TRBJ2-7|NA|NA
TGTGCCACCAGCGGCGGTTGGTCCCCCTACGAGCAGTACTTC
CATSGGWSPYEQYF
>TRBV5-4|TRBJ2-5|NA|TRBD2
TGTGCCAGCAGCAGACTAGCGGGAGGCACCTGGGTTGAGACCCAGTACTTC
CASSRLAGGTWVETQYF
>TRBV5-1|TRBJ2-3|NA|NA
TGCGCCAGCAGCCCGACCGCTGTTACTACGGATACGCAGTATTTT
CASSPTAVTTDTQYF
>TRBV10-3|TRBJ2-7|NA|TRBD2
TGTGCCACCACTGACTCGCGCGGGAGGTCCTACGAGCAGTACTTC
CATTDSRGRSYEQYF
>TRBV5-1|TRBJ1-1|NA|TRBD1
TGCGCCAGCAGCTTGATTACAGGGGCCACTGAAGCTTTCTTT
CASSLITGATEAFF
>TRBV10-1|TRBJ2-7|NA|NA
TGCGCCAGCAGTGAAAACCGAGGGGTCTCCTACGAGCAGTACTTC
CASSENRGVSYEQYF
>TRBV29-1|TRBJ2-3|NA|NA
TGCAGCGTTGTGAGGACGGGGGGCACAGATACGCAGTATTTT
CSVVRTGGTDTQYF
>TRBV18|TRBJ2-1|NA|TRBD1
TGTGCCAGCTCACCGGGACAGGGCCCTTCCGATGAGCAGTTCTTC
CASSPGQGPSDEQFF
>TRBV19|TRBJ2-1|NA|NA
TGTGCCAGTAAGGGCGGCAGGGGCTACAATGAGCAGTTCTTC
CASKGGRGYNEQFF
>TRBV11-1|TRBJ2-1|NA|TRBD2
TGTGCCAGCAGCCTTCTCGGGACTAGCTCCTACAATGAGCAGTTCTTC
CASSLLGTSSYNEQFF
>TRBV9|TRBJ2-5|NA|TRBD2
TGTGCCAGCAGCCCCTTTAGGACTAGCGGCCAAGAGACCCAGTACTTC
CASSPFRTSGQETQYF
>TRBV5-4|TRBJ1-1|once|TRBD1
TGTGCCAGCAGCTCAACAACAGGGGGCACTGAAGCTTTCTTT
CASSSTTGGTEAFF
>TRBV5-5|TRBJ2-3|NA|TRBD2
TGTGCCAGCAGCTCCGGACTAGCGGGAGTCGCAGATACGCAGTATTTT
CASSSGLAGVADTQYF
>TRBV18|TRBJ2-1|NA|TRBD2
TGTGCCAGCTCACCACCGAGTAGCGGGAGGGCCGGTGAGCAGTTCTTC
CASSPPSSGRAGEQFF
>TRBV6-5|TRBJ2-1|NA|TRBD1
TGTGCCAGCAGCTCTGACAGGGTTGAGCAGTTCTTC
CASSSDRVEQFF
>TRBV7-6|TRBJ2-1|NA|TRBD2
TGTGCCAGCAGCTTAGTTGTTCTAGCGGGAGGATCCGTCAATGAGCAGTTCTTC
CASSLVVLAGGSVNEQFF
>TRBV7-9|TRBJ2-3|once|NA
TGTGCCAGCAGCTTAGCGGCAGTGGGAAGCTACACAGATACGCAGTATTTT
CASSLAAVGSYTDTQYF
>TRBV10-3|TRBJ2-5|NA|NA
TGTGCCATCAGTGAGTCAAGGGCTAGCTCGGAGACCCAGTACTTC
CAISESRASSETQYF
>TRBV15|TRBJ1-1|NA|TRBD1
TGTGCCACCAGCGCAAAGGGGGCTAGGCTGAGCACTGAAGCTTTCTTT
CATSAKGARLSTEAFF
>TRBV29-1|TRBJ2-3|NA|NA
TGCAGCTTTTCCAGCAGGGGCCCCACAGATACGCAGTATTTT
CSFSSRGPTDTQYF
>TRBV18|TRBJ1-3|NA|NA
TGTGCCAGCTCACCACCAGTTACCCCTGGAAACACCATATATTTT
CASSPPVTPGNTIYF
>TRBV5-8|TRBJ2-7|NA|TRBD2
TGTGCCAGCGAATTCGCTGGGGGGGTTTTCTACGAGCAGTACTTC
CASEFAGGVFYEQYF
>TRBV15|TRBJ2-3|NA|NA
TGTGCCACCGAAGCTAGGGACTTCCTTACAGATACGCAGTATTTT
CATEARDFLTDTQYF
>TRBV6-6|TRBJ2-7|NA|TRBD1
TGTGCCAGCACCTCGGACAGGGAAGGCGAGCAGTACTTC
CASTSDREGEQYF
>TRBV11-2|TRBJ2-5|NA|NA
TGTGCCAGCAGCTTAATGTTCGGGCGCGGAGAGACCCAGTACTTC
CASSLMFGRGETQYF
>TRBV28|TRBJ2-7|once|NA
TGTGCCAGCAGTTTATTTCCCCTCTCCTACGAGCAGTACTTC
CASSLFPLSYEQYF
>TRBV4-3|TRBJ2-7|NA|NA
TGCGCCAGCAGCCAGTCCCCGAGGGACGTCGGTTACGAGCAGTACTTC
CASSQSPRDVGYEQYF
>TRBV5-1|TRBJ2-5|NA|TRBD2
TGCGCCAGCAGCTTACTAGCGGGAGCTGGAGAGACCCAGTACTTC
CASSLLAGAGETQYF
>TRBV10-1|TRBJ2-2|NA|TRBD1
TGCGCCAGCGGGGACAGGGTCACCGGGGAGCTGTTTTTT
CASGDRVTGELFF
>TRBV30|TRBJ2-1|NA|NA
TGTGCCTGGAACCCACAATTGCCGTTAGCGCGCTCCTACAATGAGCAGTTCTTC
CAWNPQLPLARSYNEQFF
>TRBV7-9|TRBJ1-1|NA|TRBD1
TGTGCCAGCAGCCCCCGGGACAGGATGAACACTGAAGCTTTCTTT
CASSPRDRMNTEAFF
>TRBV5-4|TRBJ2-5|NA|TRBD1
TGTGCCAGCAGCTTTGGGACAGGGTGGGGAGAGACCCAGTACTTC
CASSFGTGWGETQYF